The clone carrying this T cell receptor (beta chain) was picked up a small number of times. Its specificity is not known. Samples were taken at baseline and on day 1 of cycles 4 and 7. This entry is derived from a study of OX40 agonist ivuxolimab in advanced cancers. On the study more broadly: Anti-PD-1, anti-PD-L1 or anti-CTLA-4 therapy given earlier was allowed, and around 40% had some. Study-level findings and limits: Average numbers of expanded clones were greater in CD8+ T cells than in CD4+.

V lost 0 bases and J lost 0; bases outside the gene matches: 5. The CDR3 is 17 residues long. The germline V gene encodes CDR1 MRHNA and CDR2 SNTAGT. Libraries were prepared by immunoSEQ multiplex PCR; TCRdb keeps only in-frame clonotypes and omits some of them. This sample carries tens of thousands of clones, 83% of them seen once, and the ten largest clones take about 20%. The sequences come from CD4+ or CD8+ T cells sorted from blood, collected in a trial of the OX40 agonist ivuxolimab. The chain recombines TRBV6-4 with TRBJ2-3, with TRBD2 matching over 8 bases. This clonotype was obtained from an adult with an advanced solid tumor such as melanoma, head and neck, liver or kidney cancer. In DNA, the CDR3 is TGTGCCAGCAGTGACTCGGTGGCTAGCGGGAGCACAGATACGCAGTATTTT. Protein: CASSDSVASGSTDTQYF.